This record concerns one T cell receptor beta chain sequence. Those enrolled, adults aged roughly 18 to 89 years, came from about two dozen US areas. The data originate from a study of blood T cell repertoires in COVID-19. About the research overall: Collection of acute and convalescent COVID-19 samples took place in the United States, Italy and Spain. PBMCs, B-cell-depleted T cells, or T cells provided the cDNA or gDNA that made up the material.

This table comes from immunoSEQ multiplex PCR, and its TCRdb copy is limited to in-frame clones, with some not included. The sample records a few hundred thousand clones, 90% being singletons. The length of the CDR3 is 14 residues. The germline V and J ends were trimmed by 0 bases and 4 bases, with 7 bases remaining between them. CDR1 and CDR2 (germline): LGHDT, YNNKEL (reference sequence). Specimen: PBMCs or T cells enriched from blood (not recorded which). The source of this sequence is a woman aged 18-29 years with acute COVID-19. The rearrangement uses TRBV3-1 (or the pseudogene TRBV3-2) and TRBJ1-5; D not resolved. The CDR3 is CASSQDPRNQPQHF. CDR3 DNA: TGTGCCAGCAGCCAAGACCCCAGGAATCAGCCCCAGCATTTT.